The rows below give T cell receptor beta chains drawn from one sample of a study of blood T cell repertoires in COVID-19. Profiled with immunoSEQ multiplex PCR; TCRdb holds only in-frame clones, not every one. This table has 250,000 or so clones, approximately 86% appearing once. Sequencing used peripheral blood. These receptors originate from a man between 25 and 39 years old with active or convalescent COVID-19. Both conserved end residues are trimmed from each CDR3.

CDR3aa	v_gene	j_gene	len
ASSPGQGTANTEAF	TRBV7-8	TRBJ1-1	14
ASSPQGLAGQETQY	TRBV3-1/TRBV3-2	TRBJ2-5	14
ASSLPGLAGRSTDTQY	TRBV5-8	TRBJ2-3	16
ASGGGSSYEQY	TRBV7-9	TRBJ2-7	11
ASSPGDGTYEQY	TRBV13	TRBJ2-7	12
ASSRYRYNYGYT	TRBV13	TRBJ1-2	12
ASSQDYRGTEAF	TRBV4-1	TRBJ1-1	12
ATSAASGGSAGELF	TRBV24-1	TRBJ2-2	14
ASSKRGPQETQY	TRBV5-4	TRBJ2-5	12
ASSKDRGSEAF	TRBV12-1	TRBJ1-1	11
ASSLLIGRTSAGELF	TRBV5-6	TRBJ2-2	15
ASSYSKQGPFNLH	TRBV6-5	TRBJ1-6	13
ASSLVRNQPQH	TRBV7-8	TRBJ1-5	11
ASKGTSGQPQH	TRBV12-3/TRBV12-4	TRBJ1-5	11
ASSLSGSDGNEQF	TRBV5-1	TRBJ2-1	13
ATSNALTIQETQY	TRBV15	TRBJ2-5	13
ASSVGLGTGIFGYGYT	TRBV9	TRBJ1-2	16
ASRFTGTGGRETQY	TRBV7-2	TRBJ2-5	14
ASSLSGNNSPLH	TRBV5-4	TRBJ1-6	12
SVGGPNQPQH	TRBV29-1	TRBJ1-5	10
ASSLGSGGEETQY	TRBV7-3	TRBJ2-5	13
ASSPDRSYNEKLF	TRBV4-1	TRBJ1-4	13
ASRGTSGTGELF	TRBV6-5	TRBJ2-2	12
ASSLARNEQF	TRBV5-4	TRBJ2-1	10
ASSVVAVQETQY	TRBV2	TRBJ2-5	12
AILGGSGQPQH	TRBV6-1	TRBJ1-5	11
ASSDRSNTEAF	TRBV3-1/TRBV3-2	TRBJ1-1	11
ASSVVPGCKIILMNTEAF	TRBV9	TRBJ1-1	18